Presented here are 25 T cell receptor beta chains from one specimen sequenced in a study of T cell changes during pregnancy in multiple sclerosis. The protocol was immunoSEQ multiplex PCR, while the TCRdb copy is restricted to in-frame clones and leaves out a portion. The sample includes 45,000 to 65,000 clones, over 90% of them seen just once. The material sequenced was CD8+ T cells from peripheral blood mononuclear cells, taken in the third trimester of pregnancy. These receptors were taken from a female donor with multiple sclerosis, enrolled in a pregnancy study.

The chain carries TRBV2 and TRBJ1-1; D is undetermined. Trimming took 5 bases from V and 1 from J, leaving 5 bases between them. The CDR3 covers 12 residues. Germline lookup yields CDR1 SNHLY and CDR2 FYNNEI. CDR3 DNA: TGTGCCAGCAGTCCAGGGAACACTGAAGCTTTCTTT. This encodes CASSPGNTEAFF. The full variable domain, rest sourced from reference TRBV2 and TRBJ1-1, is EPEVTQTPSHQVTQMGQEVILRCVPISNHLYFYWYRQILGQKVEFLVSFYNNEISEKSEIFDDQFSVERPDGSNFTLKIRSTKLEDSAMYFCASSPGNTEAFFGQGTRLTVV.

The chain uses TRBV5-8 and TRBJ2-1; D is possibly TRBD1 (6 bases). The V gene's germline CDR1 is SGHTS and CDR2 YDEGEE. This CDR3 spans 13 amino acids. The V and J ends lost 0 bases and 8 bases respectively, with 9 bases between them. CDR3 protein: CASSLGRGYEQFF. CDR3 DNA sequence: TGTGCCAGCAGCTTGGGAAGGGGGTATGAGCAGTTCTTC. Using reference TRBV5-8 and TRBJ2-1 for the parts outside the CDR3, the full variable domain is EAGVTQSPTHLIKTRGQQATLRCSPISGHTSVYWYQQALGLGLQFLLWYDEGEERNRGNFPPRFSGRQFPNYSSELNVNALELEDSALYLCASSLGRGYEQFFGPGTRLTVL.

The rearrangement links TRBV30 to TRBJ2-1, with TRBD1 identical over 7 bases. CDR1 is GTSNPN and CDR2 is SVGIG in the germline V gene (reference sequence). V trimming: 1 base; J trimming: 9 bases; junction bases outside the gene matches: 3. The CDR3 runs to 12 residues. CDR3 sequence (DNA): TGTGCCTGGAGTGACAGGGGAGTTGAGCAGTTCTTC. The encoded protein is CAWSDRGVEQFF.

This sequence joins TRBV27 and TRBJ2-7; D might be TRBD2 (5 bases). V was clipped by 8 bases and J by 3 bases, with 11 bases between them. The CDR3 loop spans 12 amino acids. Per germline, CDR1 MNHEY and CDR2 SMNVEV (reference sequence). The CDR3 spells CASGKSGYEQYF. In nucleotides, the CDR3 is TGTGCCAGCGGAAAAAGCGGCTACGAGCAGTACTTC.

The CDR3 nucleotides are TGTGCCAGCGGGCCCGGGACAGGGGGCGGGAGCTACACCTTC. As protein: CASGPGTGGGSYTF. The chain employs TRBV27 and TRBJ1-2; TRBD1 matches 12 bases. The CDR3 extends over 14 amino acids. The J segment lost 9 bases and the V segment lost 8 bases, leaving 10 bases of the junction unmatched. Germline loops: CDR1 MNHEY, CDR2 SMNVEV (reference sequence).

This clone was counted a single time. The chain couples TRBV7-8 to TRBJ2-7, with 10 positions matching TRBD1. CDR1 SGHVS and CDR2 FQNEAQ come from the germline V gene. V dropped 4 bases and J dropped 6; count of bases not matched to a gene: 6. This CDR3 region has 14 residues. The CDR3 loop is CASSSDRGQVEQYF. The CDR3 DNA sequence: TGTGCCAGCAGCTCCGACAGGGGGCAGGTCGAGCAGTACTTC.

The rearrangement links TRBV4-1 to TRBJ2-7; a possible D gene is TRBD2 (5 bases). The V end was cut by 4 bases, the J end by 1 base, with 14 bases between. Germline V gene sequence: CDR1 MGHRA, CDR2 YSYEKL. This CDR3 is built from 15 residues. CDR3 region: CASSPSPTGSYEQYF. The CDR3 DNA reads TGCGCCAGCAGCCCCTCCCCCACGGGGTCCTACGAGCAGTACTTC.

The V call is TRBV2, the J call TRBJ1-1; D call uncertain. The CDR3 is 14 residues long. In germline, CDR1 is SNHLY, CDR2 FYNNEI. Trimming pared 6 bases from V and 0 bases from J, leaving 11 bases between. This CDR3 is CASSLLQLNTEAFF. The DNA for the CDR3 is TGTGCCAGCAGCCTTCTACAGTTGAACACTGAAGCTTTCTTT.

The chain has TRBV7-9 and TRBJ2-7, with a weak D call TRBD1 (5 bases). The CDR3 covers 15 residues. The germline V and J ends were trimmed by 4 bases and 0 bases, with 13 bases remaining between them. Germline V gives CDR1 SEHNR, CDR2 FQNEAQ (reference sequence). The CDR3 DNA sequence: TGTGCCAGCAGCTCCGAGACAGCTAGCTCCTACGAGCAGTACTTC. This gives the protein CASSSETASSYEQYF. Full variable domain (outside the CDR3, taken from reference TRBV7-9 and TRBJ2-7): DTGVSQNPRHKITKRGQNVTFRCDPISEHNRLYWYRQTLGQGPEFLTYFQNEAQLEKSRLLSDRFSAERPKGSFSTLEIQRTEQGDSAMYLCASSSETASSYEQYFGPGTRLTVT.

The chain combines TRBV6-4 with TRBJ2-1; TRBD1 aligns across 7 bases. Germline CDR1 is MRHNA and CDR2 is SNTAGT. The CDR3 is made up of 14 amino acids. Losses at the gene ends were 4 bases for V and 7 bases for J; bases not matched to a gene: 7. The DNA of the CDR3 is TGTGCCAGCAGTGCCCAGGGGGAGAATAATGAGCAGTTCTTC. It yields the protein CASSAQGENNEQFF.

This clone was detected once. The rearrangement uses TRBV7-9 and TRBJ2-1; D is possibly TRBD2 (7 bases). The V gene lost 5 bases and the J gene lost 1 base, with 12 bases spanning the gap. Germline V lookup: CDR1 SEHNR, CDR2 FQNEAQ (reference sequence). The length of the CDR3 is 15 residues. Here the CDR3 DNA reads TGTGCCAGCAGCCGCGGGGGCATGTCCTACAATGAGCAGTTCTTC. This codes for CASSRGGMSYNEQFF.

The rearrangement links TRBV27 to TRBJ2-1; D not certain. Trimming stripped 6 bases from V and 0 bases from J, with 12 bases between. This CDR3 has 15 residues. Germline values: CDR1 MNHEY, CDR2 SMNVEV (reference sequence). The DNA for the CDR3 is TGTGCCAGCAGGACTGTGGGTGGCTCCTACAATGAGCAGTTCTTC. It is translated as CASRTVGGSYNEQFF.

The chain is built from TRBV27 and TRBJ1-1; TRBD1 matches at 7 bases. The CDR3 runs to 14 residues. The trim removed 1 base at V and 3 bases at J, leaving 2 bases unmatched. Germline CDR1 MNHEY, CDR2 SMNVEV (reference sequence). CDR3 region: CASSLLGQDTEAFF. CDR3 DNA sequence: TGTGCCAGCAGTTTATTAGGACAGGACACTGAAGCTTTCTTT.

This chain joins TRBV13 and TRBJ2-7; the match to TRBD1 covers 8 bases. V was pared by 4 bases and J by 6 bases, with 8 bases of the junction left unmatched. Germline loops: CDR1 PRHDT, CDR2 FYEKMQ (reference sequence). The CDR3 spans 14 residues. CDR3 region: CASSSGQGIREQYF. The CDR3 nucleotides are TGTGCCAGCAGCTCAGGACAGGGAATTCGCGAGCAGTACTTC.

The chain uses TRBV6-6 and TRBJ1-2, with D perhaps matching TRBD1 (5 bases). The CDR3 totals 16 residues. Trimming took off 2 bases at V and 0 bases at J, with 13 bases between the two ends. CDR1 is MNHNY and CDR2 is SVGAGI in the germline V gene (reference sequence). The CDR3 spells CASSYRFPGPNYGYTF. CDR3 nucleotides: TGTGCCAGCAGTTACCGGTTCCCAGGGCCTAACTATGGCTACACCTTC.

This clone came up once. The V call is TRBV10-2, the J call TRBJ1-4, with D hard to call. The CDR3 is 14 amino acids. In germline, CDR1 is WSHSY, CDR2 SAAADI. V was clipped by 0 bases and J by 4 bases, with 6 bases between them. The CDR3 nucleotides are TGCGCCAGCAGTGAGTCGCGGTTTAATGAAAAACTGTTTTTT. This translates into CASSESRFNEKLFF.

The V call is TRBV28, the J call TRBJ2-1; D possibly corresponds to TRBD2 (6 bases). The germline V and J ends were trimmed by 4 bases and 1 base, with 11 bases remaining between them. Germline CDR1 MDHEN, CDR2 SYDVKM. The CDR3 is 15 amino acids. CDR3 bases: TGTGCCAGCAGTTCGGGGCGGGAATCCTACAATGAGCAGTTCTTC. Translating gives CASSSGRESYNEQFF. Using reference TRBV28 and TRBJ2-1 for the parts outside the CDR3, the full variable domain is DVKVTQSSRYLVKRTGEKVFLECVQDMDHENMFWYRQDPGLGLRLIYFSYDVKMKEKGDIPEGYSVSREKKERFSLILESASTNQTSMYLCASSSGRESYNEQFFGPGTRLTVL.

CDR3 DNA: TGTGCCAGTAGTATGGGTCTGGCGGGCCTCAATGAGCAGTTCTTC. Its protein product is CASSMGLAGLNEQFF. V is TRBV19 and J is TRBJ2-1, with D possibly being TRBD2 (5 bases). V lost 3 bases and J lost 6, with 15 bases in between. The CDR3 is made up of 15 amino acids. CDR1 is LNHDA and CDR2 is SQIVND in the germline V gene (reference sequence). Full variable domain (rest looked up from reference TRBV19 and TRBJ2-1): DGGITQSPKYLFRKEGQNVTLSCEQNLNHDAMYWYRQDPGQGLRLIYYSQIVNDFQKGDIAEGYSVSREKKESFPLTVTSAQKNPTAFYLCASSMGLAGLNEQFFGPGTRLTVL.

The chain employs TRBV28 and TRBJ2-3; 7 nucleotides agree with TRBD2. The V gene's germline CDR1 is MDHEN and CDR2 SYDVKM. This CDR3 region has 16 residues. V shed 6 bases and J 4 bases; nucleotides not matched to a gene: 13. CDR3 DNA: TGTGCCAGCAGCCCCCCTGGGGGGAGGGTCGCAGATACGCAGTATTTT. Translated, it gives CASSPPGGRVADTQYF.

The chain links TRBV6-6 to TRBJ2-7; 10 nucleotides line up with TRBD2. CDR3 length: 15 residues. The germline V gene has CDR1 MNHNY and CDR2 SVGAGI (reference sequence). V was pared by 0 bases and J by 5 bases, with 4 bases of the junction left unmatched. In DNA, the CDR3 is TGTGCCAGCAGTTACTCAAGGCTAGCGGGAGACGAGCAGTACTTC. Protein: CASSYSRLAGDEQYF.

This clone was observed a single time. The chain combines TRBV27 with TRBJ1-5, with D possibly matching TRBD1 (5 bases). The CDR3 sequence is 13 residues long. The V gene's germline CDR1 is MNHEY and CDR2 SMNVEV (reference sequence). V was clipped by 4 bases and J by 6 bases, with 10 bases between them. The CDR3 region is CASSSYQGQPQHF. In nucleotides, the CDR3 is TGTGCCAGCAGTTCCTACCAGGGTCAGCCCCAGCATTTT.

The V and J genes are TRBV5-1 and TRBJ2-7, with 12 bases aligning to TRBD2. The CDR3 is made up of 14 amino acids. The V segment lost 4 bases and the J segment 6 bases; nucleotides outside the gene matches: 5. Germline CDR1 and CDR2: SGHRS and YFSETQ. The CDR3 coding sequence is TGCGCCAGCAGCATGACTAGCGGGAGAGGCGAGCAGTACTTC. Translated: CASSMTSGRGEQYF.

CDR3 sequence: CASSQFRDYSYEQYF. As DNA, the CDR3 is TGCGCCAGCAGCCAATTCCGGGACTACTCCTACGAGCAGTACTTC. The gene calls are TRBV4-3 and TRBJ2-7, with 7 bases aligning to TRBD2. Unmatched junction bases numbered 4, after V lost 2 bases and J lost 0 bases. Germline CDR1 is LGHNA and CDR2 is YSLEER. The CDR3 covers 15 residues.

The V call is TRBV23-1, the J call TRBJ1-2; D might be TRBD1 (6 bases). TRBV23-1 is treated as an ORF (open reading frame) with a function not yet certain. Trimming removed 4 bases from V and 0 bases from J, with 18 bases in between. CDR3 length: 17 residues. CDR3 DNA: TGCGCCAGCAGTCGCCCGATTACAGGGCTTACTAACTATGGCTACACCTTC. It is translated as CASSRPITGLTNYGYTF.

The chain is built from TRBV7-8 and TRBJ2-6; 10 bases align to TRBD1. J lost 0 bases, V lost 2 bases, and 10 bases had no gene match. The CDR3 spans 20 residues. Germline V gene sequence: CDR1 SGHVS, CDR2 FQNEAQ. CDR3 nucleotide sequence: TGTGCCAGCAGCTTATTGGGGTTGACAGGGGGCCTCTCTGGGGCCAACGTCCTGACTTTC. It is translated as CASSLLGLTGGLSGANVLTF.